This T cell receptor (beta chain) comes out of a study of blood T cell repertoires in COVID-19. Study-wide context: Whether acute or convalescent, the COVID-19 samples came from the United States, Italy and Spain. PBMCs, B-cell-depleted T cells, or T cells provided the cDNA or gDNA that made up the material.

This clone was observed a single time. As handled by the study authors: How many nucleated cells were present was estimated from reference gene primer amplification. Sequenced by immunoSEQ multiplex PCR; TCRdb stores in-frame clones only, minus some. V, J and clone size reflect that table, while D and trimming were determined from the DNA. Among 150,000 or so clones listed, around two thirds were seen once. The germline CDR1 and CDR2 sequences are MDHEN and SYDVKM. Germline trimming cut 6 bases from V and 0 bases from J; bases unmatched to any gene: 12. The CDR3 runs to 17 residues. The chain recombines TRBV28 with TRBJ1-2; TRBD1 matches 8 bases. The sequencing sample was made of peripheral blood. The origin of this receptor is a woman older than 75 with acute or convalescent COVID-19. The CDR3 bases are TGTGCCAGCAGAGCCTCAACAGGGGGGCGAGCTAACTATGGCTACACCTTC. Protein: CASRASTGGRANYGYTF.